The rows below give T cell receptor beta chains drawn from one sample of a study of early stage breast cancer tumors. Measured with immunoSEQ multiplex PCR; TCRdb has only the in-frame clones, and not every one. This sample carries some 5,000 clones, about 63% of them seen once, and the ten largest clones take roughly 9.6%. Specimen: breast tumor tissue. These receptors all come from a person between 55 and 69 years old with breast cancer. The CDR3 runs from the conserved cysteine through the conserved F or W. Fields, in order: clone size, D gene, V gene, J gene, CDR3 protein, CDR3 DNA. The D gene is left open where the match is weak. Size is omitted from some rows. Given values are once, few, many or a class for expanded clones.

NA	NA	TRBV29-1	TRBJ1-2	CSVEEGGKGRYTF	TGCAGCGTTGAAGAAGGGGGGAAAGGACGCTACACCTTC
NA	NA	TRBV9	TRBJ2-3	CASSVTGSTDTQYF	TGTGCCAGCAGCGTAACAGGTAGCACAGATACGCAGTATTTT
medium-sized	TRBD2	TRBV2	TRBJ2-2	CASIAGVTGELFF	TGTGCCAGCATTGCGGGAGTTACCGGGGAGCTGTTTTTT
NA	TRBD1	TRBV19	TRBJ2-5	CASTSGQGYETQYF	TGTGCCAGTACTTCAGGACAGGGGTACGAGACCCAGTACTTC
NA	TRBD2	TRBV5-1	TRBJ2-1	CASSGGTSAIDGWNEQFF	TGCGCCAGCAGCGGAGGGACTAGCGCCATAGACGGGTGGAATGAGCAGTTCTTC
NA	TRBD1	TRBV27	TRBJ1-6	CASSLSTGMDSPLHF	TGTGCCAGCAGTTTATCGACAGGGATGGATTCACCCCTCCACTTT
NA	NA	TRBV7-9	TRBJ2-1	CASSMTAGSSYNEQFF	TGTGCCAGCAGCATGACAGCGGGCAGCTCCTACAATGAGCAGTTCTTC
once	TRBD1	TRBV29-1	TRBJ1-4	CSVRGTGGTEKLFF	TGCAGCGTGCGCGGGACAGGGGGGACTGAAAAACTGTTTTTT
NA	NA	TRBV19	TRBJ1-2	CASVGAGVRYGYTF	TGTGCCAGTGTTGGGGCAGGGGTTAGGTATGGCTACACCTTC
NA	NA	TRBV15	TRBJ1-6	CATSRVRGNNSPLHF	TGTGCCACCAGCAGAGTCAGAGGGAATAATTCACCCCTCCACTTT
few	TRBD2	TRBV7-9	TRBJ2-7	CASSHRTSETYEQYF	TGTGCCAGCAGTCACAGGACTAGCGAAACCTACGAGCAGTACTTC
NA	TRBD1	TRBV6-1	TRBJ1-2	CASSTGQDGYTF	TGTGCCAGCAGTACCGGACAGGATGGCTACACCTTC
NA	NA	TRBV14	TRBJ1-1	CASAQGLGAFF	TGTGCCAGCGCGCAGGGACTTGGGGCTTTCTTT
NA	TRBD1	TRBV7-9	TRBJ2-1	CASTTGAAQGSEQFF	TGTGCCAGCACGACAGGGGCCGCACAGGGGAGTGAGCAGTTCTTC
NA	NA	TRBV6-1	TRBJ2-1	CASVVPGVNYNEQFF	TGTGCCAGCGTTGTACCGGGAGTGAACTACAATGAGCAGTTCTTC